These T cell receptor beta chains were read from a single sample in a study of T cells in Graves' hyperthyroidism and ophthalmopathy. TCRdb independently ran MiXCR on the multiplex PCR reads; one entry per CDR3 protein. The sample carries 300,000 to 400,000 distinct CDR3 sequences, approximately 18% recorded once. The sample was blood. These receptors originate from a woman in her forties or fifties with Graves' hyperthyroidism. Both conserved end residues are part of each CDR3. Fields, in order: J gene, V gene, D gene, clone size, CDR3 protein, CDR3 DNA. A D gene is named only where the DNA matches it firmly. Expanded clones get a size class; other rows say once, few or many, or leave the size out.

>TRBJ2-1|TRBV19|TRBD2|many
CASSIPLAASSYNEQFF
TGTGCCAGTAGTATCCCGCTAGCGGCTAGCTCCTACAATGAGCAGTTCTTC
>TRBJ2-1|TRBV10-3|TRBD1|many
CAIRDGQGADNEQFF
TGTGCCATCAGGGACGGACAGGGGGCAGACAATGAGCAGTTCTTC
>TRBJ1-5|TRBV20-1|TRBD1|few
CSAKGGKGNQPQHF
TGCAGTGCAAAAGGGGGCAAGGGCAATCAGCCCCAGCATTTT
>TRBJ2-1|TRBV7-8|TRBD2|many
CASSLSGGAFNEQFF
TGTGCCAGCAGCCTCAGCGGGGGGGCCTTTAATGAGCAGTTCTTC
>TRBJ1-1|TRBV30|.|few
CAWHRDTDEAFF
TGTGCCTGGCACAGGGATACAGATGAAGCTTTCTTT
>TRBJ2-5|TRBV6-1|.|.
CASSEGTPQTQYF
TGTGCCAGCAGTGAAGGGACCCCGCAGACCCAGTACTTC
>TRBJ1-1|TRBV27|.|.
CTSSFPGTEAFF
TGTACCAGCAGTTTCCCCGGAACTGAAGCTTTCTTT
>TRBJ1-2|TRBV11-2|.|many
CASSPRANYLDGYTF
TGTGCCAGCAGCCCTCGGGCCAACTATTTAGATGGCTACACCTTC
>TRBJ1-3|TRBV19|.|.
CASSATVYSSGNTIYF
TGTGCCAGTAGTGCGACTGTTTACAGCTCTGGAAACACCATATATTTT
>TRBJ2-1|TRBV6-1|.|few
CASSYQGEQFF
TGTGCCAGCAGTTATCAGGGTGAGCAGTTCTTC
>TRBJ2-4|TRBV12-3/TRBV12-4|.|many
CASGKTVAKNIQYF
TGTGCCAGCGGAAAGACGGTAGCCAAAAACATTCAGTACTTC
>TRBJ2-2|TRBV28|TRBD2|few
CATGTRDSGELFF
TGTGCCACCGGGACTAGAGATTCTGGGGAGCTGTTTTTT
>TRBJ1-2|TRBV20-1|.|.
CSARFIGKPYGYTF
TGCAGTGCTAGGTTTATAGGTAAACCCTATGGCTACACCTTC
>TRBJ2-4|TRBV12-3/TRBV12-4|.|many
CASNLGTAKNIQYF
TGTGCCAGCAATCTCGGGACAGCCAAAAACATTCAGTACTTC
>TRBJ2-1|TRBV20-1|TRBD1|many
CSAKGQGNNEQFF
TGCAGTGCTAAGGGACAGGGAAACAATGAGCAGTTCTTC
>TRBJ2-1|TRBV6-1|.|many
CASRQTGQILNEQFF
TGTGCCAGCAGACAAACAGGGCAAATTCTCAATGAGCAGTTCTTC
>TRBJ2-1|TRBV28|.|many
CASSLGTASSYNEQFF
TGTGCCAGCAGTTTAGGGACTGCGAGCTCCTACAATGAGCAGTTCTTC
>TRBJ2-5|TRBV5-1|TRBD2|many
CASAPRGGEQETQYF
TGCGCCAGCGCCCCCCGGGGGGGAGAGCAGGAGACCCAGTACTTC
>TRBJ2-1|TRBV28|.|many
CASSLGQTYYNEQFF
TGTGCCAGCAGTTTAGGTCAGACCTACTACAATGAGCAGTTCTTC
>TRBJ2-2|TRBV6-4|.|few
CASSSTANTGELFF
TGTGCCAGCAGCAGTACAGCGAACACCGGGGAGCTGTTTTTT
>TRBJ1-2|TRBV6-1|.|few
CASRGGNSGYTF
TGTGCCAGCAGAGGGGGGAACTCGGGCTACACCTTC
>TRBJ1-2|TRBV7-9|.|few
CASSPGRGWRYGYTF
TGTGCCAGCAGCCCCGGGCGGGGATGGCGGTATGGCTACACCTTC
>TRBJ2-1|TRBV11-2|TRBD2|few
CASSFSGGAENEQFF
TGTGCCAGCAGCTTTAGCGGGGGGGCAGAGAATGAGCAGTTCTTC
>TRBJ2-3|TRBV4-1|.|.
CASSQDLGESTDTQYF
TGCGCCAGCAGCCAAGATCTAGGGGAGAGCACAGATACGCAGTATTTT
>TRBJ1-3|TRBV12-3/TRBV12-4|.|many
CASSPHAGAGNTIYF
TGTGCCAGCAGTCCCCACGCGGGGGCTGGAAACACCATATATTTT
>TRBJ2-1|TRBV9|.|many
CASSVAGRASYNEQFF
TGTGCCAGCAGCGTAGCTGGGCGGGCCTCCTACAATGAGCAGTTCTTC
>TRBJ2-3|TRBV3-1|.|.
CASSDLDGDTQYF
TGTGCCAGCAGTGACCTGGACGGTGATACGCAGTATTTT
>TRBJ2-6|TRBV20-1|.|few
CSASRDGHSGANVLTF
TGCAGTGCTTCCCGGGACGGACACTCTGGGGCCAACGTCCTGACTTTC
>TRBJ1-1|TRBV29-1|.|many
CSVARNTEAFF
TGCAGCGTTGCCAGGAACACTGAAGCTTTCTTT
>TRBJ2-7|TRBV9|.|few
CASSVGLGALYEQYF
TGTGCCAGCAGCGTAGGCCTAGGCGCTCTTTACGAGCAGTACTTC
>TRBJ1-5|TRBV4-1|.|.
CASSQEADNQPQHF
TGCGCCAGCAGCCAAGAGGCAGACAATCAGCCCCAGCATTTT
>TRBJ2-1|TRBV7-9|TRBD2|.
CASSRGLARDNEQFF
TGTGCCAGCAGCCGGGGACTAGCGCGTGACAATGAGCAGTTCTTC
>TRBJ2-1|TRBV7-2|.|.
CASSTRRGEQFF
TGTGCCAGCAGCACCCGGCGCGGGGAGCAGTTCTTC
>TRBJ1-1|TRBV18|TRBD1|.
CASSPGTGETEAFF
TGTGCCAGCTCACCGGGGACAGGGGAGACTGAAGCTTTCTTT
>TRBJ2-3|TRBV7-9|.|many
CASSADRLGDGTQYF
TGTGCCAGCAGCGCTGATAGGTTGGGCGATGGTACGCAGTATTTT
>TRBJ2-1|TRBV5-1|.|few
CASSASGDSYNEQFF
TGCGCCAGCAGCGCAAGCGGAGACTCCTACAATGAGCAGTTCTTC
>TRBJ2-1|TRBV5-6|TRBD2|many
CASSHSTSGGAGFHNEQFF
TGTGCCAGCAGCCACTCGACTAGCGGGGGGGCCGGTTTCCACAATGAGCAGTTCTTC
>TRBJ2-3|TRBV7-9|.|few
CASSLGRLGTDTQYF
TGTGCCAGCAGCTTAGGGCGTCTCGGCACAGATACGCAGTATTTT
>TRBJ2-7|TRBV3-1|TRBD2|many
CASSLVRLAGRDEQYF
TGTGCCAGCAGTCTTGTGAGACTAGCGGGACGAGACGAGCAGTACTTC
>TRBJ1-1|TRBV7-2|TRBD1|.
CASSLSRDSDTEAFF
TGTGCCAGCAGCTTAAGCAGGGACAGCGACACTGAAGCTTTCTTT
>TRBJ1-2|TRBV27|.|few
CASTRPGSGGYTF
TGTGCCAGCACGCGCCCGGGGTCGGGAGGCTACACCTTC
>TRBJ1-3|TRBV29-1|.|few
CSVDSGNTIYF
TGCAGCGTTGACTCTGGAAACACCATATATTTT
>TRBJ2-2|TRBV5-5|.|.
CASGPPTASNTGELFF
TGTGCCAGCGGCCCGCCTACGGCGTCGAACACCGGGGAGCTGTTTTTT
>TRBJ2-6|TRBV24-1|.|many
CATSVGQTRSGANVLTF
TGTGCCACCAGTGTAGGACAAACGAGGTCTGGGGCCAACGTCCTGACTTTC
>TRBJ2-7|TRBV9|TRBD2|many
CASSVGPSGSYEQYF
TGTGCCAGCAGCGTAGGCCCTAGCGGCTCCTACGAGCAGTACTTC
>TRBJ2-5|TRBV6-1|TRBD1|many
CASSPTGEGAQYF
TGTGCCAGCAGCCCCACAGGGGAAGGGGCCCAGTACTTC
>TRBJ2-1|TRBV6-1|.|.
CASRDPGSNEQFF
TGTGCCAGCAGAGATCCAGGTTCCAATGAGCAGTTCTTC
>TRBJ1-3|TRBV7-9|.|few
CASSWSSGNTIYF
TGTGCCAGCAGCTGGAGCTCTGGAAACACCATATATTTT
>TRBJ1-2|TRBV7-2|.|.
CASSLQGRSGYTF
TGTGCCAGCAGCCTACAGGGACGGAGTGGCTACACCTTC
>TRBJ1-1|TRBV7-2|.|many
CASSWKTGSITEAFF
TGTGCCAGCAGCTGGAAGACAGGCTCAATTACTGAAGCTTTCTTT
>TRBJ2-1|TRBV5-1|TRBD2|medium-sized
CASSDTSGSVDEQFF
TGCGCCAGCAGCGACACTAGCGGGAGTGTCGATGAGCAGTTCTTC
>TRBJ2-2|TRBV2|.|.
CASSVIGYGELFF
TGTGCCAGCAGTGTCATAGGGTACGGGGAGCTGTTTTTT
>TRBJ2-5|TRBV5-6|TRBD2|.
CASGLAGGKQETQYF
TGTGCCAGCGGACTAGCGGGGGGCAAACAAGAGACCCAGTACTTC